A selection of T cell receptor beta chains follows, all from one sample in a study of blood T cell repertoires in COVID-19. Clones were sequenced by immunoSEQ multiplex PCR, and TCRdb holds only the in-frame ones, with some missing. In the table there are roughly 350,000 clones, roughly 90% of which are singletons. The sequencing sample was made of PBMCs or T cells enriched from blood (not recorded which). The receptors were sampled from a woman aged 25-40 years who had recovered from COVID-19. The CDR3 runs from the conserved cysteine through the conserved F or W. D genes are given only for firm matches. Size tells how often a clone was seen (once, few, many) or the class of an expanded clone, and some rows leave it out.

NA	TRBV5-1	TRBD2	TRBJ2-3	TGCGCCAGCAGCGTACTAGCGGGAGGGACAGATACGCAGTATTTT	CASSVLAGGTDTQYF
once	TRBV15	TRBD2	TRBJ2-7	TGTGCCACCAGCAGAGATCGGGCTAGCGGATTCTACGAGCAGTACTTC	CATSRDRASGFYEQYF
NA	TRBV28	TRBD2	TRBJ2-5	TGTGCCAGCAGGATGGGACTAGTTGAGACCCAGTACTTC	CASRMGLVETQYF
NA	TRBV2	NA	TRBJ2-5	TGTGCCAGCACCAGAAAAGAGACCCAGTACTTC	CASTRKETQYF
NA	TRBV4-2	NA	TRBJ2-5	TGTGCCAGCAGCCAAGGACTGCGTGAGACCCAGTACTTC	CASSQGLRETQYF
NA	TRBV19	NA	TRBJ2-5	TGTGCCACCGGAGGACCGGGCAAGACCCAGTACTTC	CATGGPGKTQYF
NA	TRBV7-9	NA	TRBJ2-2	TGTGCCAGCAGCTTCAGCGGGGGGGAGCTGTTTTTT	CASSFSGGELFF
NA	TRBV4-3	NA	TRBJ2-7	TGCGCCAGCAGCCAAGATCGAGCCCCTTACGAGCAGTACTTC	CASSQDRAPYEQYF
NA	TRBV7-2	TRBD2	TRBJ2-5	TGTGCCAGCAGCTTAAGGCCTAGCGGGGGGGCAGAGACCCAGTACTTC	CASSLRPSGGAETQYF
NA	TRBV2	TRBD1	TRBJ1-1	TGTGCCAGCAGAAAGACAGGGCAGGGGACTGAAGCTTTCTTT	CASRKTGQGTEAFF
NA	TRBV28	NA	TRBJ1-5	TGTGCCTCGGGACAGCCCCAGCATTTT	CASGQPQHF
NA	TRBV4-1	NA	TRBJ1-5	TGCGCCAGCAGCCTTCGACAAGACAATCAGCCCCAGCATTTT	CASSLRQDNQPQHF
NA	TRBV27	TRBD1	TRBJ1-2	TGTGCCAGCAGTTTATTCGGACAGGGGAACTATGGCTACACCTTC	CASSLFGQGNYGYTF
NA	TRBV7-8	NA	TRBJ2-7	TGTGCCAGCAGTAACCAGGGCGGGGTCCAGTACTTC	CASSNQGGVQYF
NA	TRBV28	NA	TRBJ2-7	TGTGCCAGCACCACCTACTTCGATCGAGGCCCGGTAGAGGAGCAGTACTTC	CASTTYFDRGPVEEQYF